Presented here are 10 T cell receptor beta chains from one specimen sequenced in a study of blood T cell repertoires in COVID-19. Here immunoSEQ multiplex PCR was the method, and the copy in TCRdb shows in-frame clones only, minus some. Of fewer than 400,000 clones in the sample, approximately 91% were seen once. Sequenced sample: PBMCs or T cells enriched from blood (not recorded which). These TCRs come from a woman aged 25 to 39 who had been exposed to COVID-19.

The chain has TRBV7-9 and TRBJ1-2; D is uncertain. Germline CDR1 SEHNR, CDR2 FQNEAQ (reference sequence). V lost 5 bases and J 4 bases, leaving 14 bases between the germline ends. This CDR3 comprises 14 residues. The CDR3 DNA reads TGTGCCAGCAGCCAGAAGGGAGGATCCTATGGCTACACCTTC. Translation: CASSQKGGSYGYTF.

The chain joins TRBV5-4 to TRBJ2-5, with TRBD2 matching 9 bases. The junction had 6 bases not matched to a gene; V was cut back by 4 bases and J by 5 bases. Germline loops: CDR1 SGHNT, CDR2 YYREEE (reference sequence). The CDR3 is 14 amino acids. The CDR3, as DNA: TGTGCCAGCAGCCCCGAGGCGGGGGGGGAGACCCAGTACTTC. This sequence encodes CASSPEAGGETQYF.

This clone was picked up a small number of times. The chain carries TRBV5-4 and TRBJ1-2; no clear D gene. The CDR3 is 14 amino acids. The germline CDR1 and CDR2 sequences are SGHNT and YYREEE (reference sequence). V was shortened by 4 bases and J by 2 bases, with 12 bases between the two germline ends. CDR3 amino acids: CASSPVRGNYGYTF. In DNA, the CDR3 is TGTGCCAGCAGCCCGGTTCGGGGAAACTATGGCTACACCTTC.

This chain connects TRBV7-3 to TRBJ2-1; D is perhaps TRBD1 (6 bases). The CDR3 contains 15 residues. Trimming took 2 bases from V and 0 from J, leaving 8 bases between them. The germline gives CDR1 SGHTA, CDR2 FQGTGA. CDR3 sequence (DNA): TGTGCCAGCAGCTTAGCGGACAGCTCCTACAATGAGCAGTTCTTC. Translated, it gives CASSLADSSYNEQFF.

V usage is TRBV9 and J usage is TRBJ1-2, with unresolved D. Germline values: CDR1 SGDLS, CDR2 YYNGEE. The CDR3 sequence is 15 residues long. Trimming shortened V by 0 bases and J by 0 bases, and 9 bases separated the two germline ends. This CDR3 reads CASSVGQIPNYGYTF. In DNA, the CDR3 is TGTGCCAGCAGCGTAGGGCAGATACCTAACTATGGCTACACCTTC.

This chain links TRBV29-1 with TRBJ1-1; D call uncertain. Germline-derived CDR1 and CDR2 are SQVTM and ANQGSEA. The V and J ends lost 4 bases and 1 base respectively, with 7 bases between them. The CDR3 runs to 12 residues. The CDR3 protein is CSVAGGNTEAFF. The DNA for the CDR3 is TGCAGCGTTGCAGGAGGGAACACTGAAGCTTTCTTT.

This clone was picked up one time. CDR3: CATMGSDGSSYNEQFF. In DNA, the CDR3 is TGTGCCACCATGGGATCTGACGGGAGCTCCTACAATGAGCAGTTCTTC. The chain links TRBV24-1 to TRBJ2-1; D might be TRBD2 (6 bases). Germline V gene lookup returns CDR1 KGHDR and CDR2 SFDVKD. The CDR3 consists of 16 residues. Trimming stripped 8 bases from V and 0 bases from J, with 16 bases between.

J is TRBJ1-3 and V is TRBV2, with 7 bases lining up with TRBD1. Germline V gives CDR1 SNHLY, CDR2 FYNNEI. There are 15 residues in the CDR3. Unmatched junction bases numbered 7, after V lost 4 bases and J lost 4 bases. The chain's CDR3 is CASSVDRVVGNTIYF. DNA for the CDR3: TGTGCCAGCAGTGTCGACAGGGTTGTAGGAAACACCATATATTTT.

This chain links TRBV5-1 with TRBJ2-5; D perhaps matches TRBD1 (5 bases). Germline values: CDR1 SGHRS, CDR2 YFSETQ. CDR3 size: 13 residues. V lost 6 bases to trimming and J lost 5 bases, with 14 bases between them. The chain's CDR3 is CASTISRVETQYF. The CDR3 DNA follows: TGCGCCAGCACTATTTCCAGGGTCGAGACCCAGTACTTC.

This clone was seen more than once but under ten times. The chain couples TRBV6-4 to TRBJ1-2; 7 bases agree with TRBD1. The V gene end was trimmed by 6 bases and the J gene end by 8 bases; junction bases not matched to a gene: 9. Germline V gene data show CDR1 as MRHNA and CDR2 as SNTAGT. This CDR3 region has 13 residues. CDR3 DNA: TGTGCCAGCAGCCCAGAGACAGGGCACGGCTACACCTTC. It encodes CASSPETGHGYTF.